A single sample is the source of the 25 T cell receptor beta chains below, sequenced in a study of blood T cell repertoires in COVID-19. Here immunoSEQ multiplex PCR was the method, and the copy in TCRdb shows in-frame clones only, minus some. The sample lists 45,000 or so clones, over 75% occurring once. Sequenced material: peripheral blood. The receptors here all came from a human donor in a cohort sampled during active COVID-19.

This clone was seen a single time. This chain's CDR3 is CATSDPGRVESSYNEQFF. The CDR3 DNA reads TGTGCCACCAGTGACCCTGGGCGGGTGGAGAGCTCCTACAATGAGCAGTTCTTC. The chain is built from TRBV24-1 and TRBJ2-1; tentative D call: TRBD2 (5 bases). V was clipped by 4 bases and J by 0 bases, with 18 bases between them. Germline lookup yields CDR1 KGHDR and CDR2 SFDVKD. The CDR3 covers 18 residues.

The chain couples TRBV7-6 to TRBJ2-1, with 10 nucleotides matching TRBD2. This CDR3 has 17 residues. V lost 0 bases to trimming and J lost 7 bases; unmatched junction nucleotides: 9. Germline CDR1 SGHVS, CDR2 FNYEAQ. CDR3 region: CASSLAQAGGPGNEQFF. The CDR3, as DNA: TGTGCCAGCAGCTTAGCCCAAGCGGGAGGGCCGGGGAATGAGCAGTTCTTC.

This clone was observed a handful of times. The chain employs TRBV7-2 and TRBJ2-1; TRBD2 agrees at 15 bases. With 5 bases clipped from V and 6 bases from J, the junction kept 8 bases outside the gene matches. Germline V gene sequence: CDR1 SGHTA, CDR2 FQGNSA. This CDR3 contains 17 residues. CDR3 bases: TGTGCCAGCAGCATAGGACTAGCGGGAGGGCTTTTCAATGAGCAGTTCTTC. Its protein is CASSIGLAGGLFNEQFF.

V gene TRBV9 combines with J gene TRBJ1-4, with unresolved D. The germline gives CDR1 SGDLS, CDR2 YYNGEE. This CDR3 contains 14 residues. The V end lost 0 bases, the J end lost 3 bases, and 6 bases lay between the germline ends. The CDR3 sequence: CASSVDSPNEKLFF. The CDR3 coding sequence is TGTGCCAGCAGCGTAGACAGCCCTAATGAAAAACTGTTTTTT. The whole variable domain, filled in from reference TRBV9 and TRBJ1-4, reads DSGVTQTPKHLITATGQRVTLRCSPRSGDLSVYWYQQSLDQGLQFLIQYYNGEERAKGNILERFSAQQFPDLHSELNLSSLELGDSALYFCASSVDSPNEKLFFGSGTQLSVL.

The table lists this clone with a count of one. DNA of the CDR3: TGTGCCAGCAGCTTAAGGTGGGAGGGCGGAGAGACCCAGTACTTC. It yields the protein CASSLRWEGGETQYF. The chain carries TRBV11-2 and TRBJ2-5, with 7 bases matching TRBD2. CDR3 size: 15 residues. Germline CDR1 and CDR2: SGHAT and FQNNGV. The V gene end was trimmed by 2 bases and the J gene end by 4 bases; junction bases not matched to a gene: 7.

The chain carries TRBV18 and TRBJ2-1; D might be TRBD2 (5 bases). The V gene's germline CDR1 is KGHSH and CDR2 LQKENI. The V and J ends lost 1 base and 0 bases respectively, with 16 bases between them. This CDR3 contains 18 residues. This CDR3 is CASSPLLGGLSSYNEQFF. As DNA, the CDR3 is TGTGCCAGCTCACCACTCCTTGGCGGGTTGAGCTCCTACAATGAGCAGTTCTTC. Combining the CDR3 with reference TRBV18 and TRBJ2-1 gives the whole variable domain NAGVMQNPRHLVRRRGQEARLRCSPMKGHSHVYWYRQLPEEGLKFMVYLQKENIIDESGMPKERFSAEFPKEGPSILRIQQVVRGDSAAYFCASSPLLGGLSSYNEQFFGPGTRLTVL.

The chain combines TRBV6-5 with TRBJ1-2; 8 bases line up with TRBD1. CDR3 length: 14 residues. V lost 6 bases, J lost 6 bases, and 9 bases stayed unmatched. Per germline, CDR1 MNHEY and CDR2 SVGAGI. In DNA form, the CDR3 reads TGTGCCAGCAGCTCCGACAGGGGAGGAGATGGCTACACCTTC. Protein product: CASSSDRGGDGYTF.

J is TRBJ2-6 and V is TRBV10-3, with D hard to call. CDR3 length equals 14 residues. Germline loops: CDR1 ENHRY, CDR2 SYGVKD. Trimming took 2 bases from V and 4 from J, leaving 6 bases between them. The chain's CDR3 is CAISEPGGANVLTF. CDR3 bases: TGTGCCATCAGTGAGCCAGGAGGGGCCAACGTCCTGACTTTC.

V and J are TRBV11-2 and TRBJ2-7, with 10 nucleotides matching TRBD2. This CDR3 has 15 residues. V was pared by 3 bases and J by 2 bases, with 4 bases of the junction left unmatched. Per germline, CDR1 SGHAT and CDR2 FQNNGV. CDR3 nucleotide sequence: TGTGCCAGCAGCTTTGCACTAGCGGGAACCTACGAGCAGTACTTC. This encodes CASSFALAGTYEQYF.

The CDR3 region has the DNA TGTGCCAGCAGCCCAGGGTCTAGCGGGCTCTTCCAGTACTTC. This encodes CASSPGSSGLFQYF. The V gene is TRBV7-3, the J gene TRBJ2-4; 8 bases line up with TRBD2. After removal of 5 bases from V and 13 bases from J, the junction contained 13 bases not matched to a gene. This CDR3 contains 14 residues. Germline values: CDR1 SGHTA, CDR2 FQGTGA.

This sequence joins TRBV11-3 and TRBJ2-7; TRBD1 matches 8 bases. Losses at the gene ends were 2 bases for V and 7 bases for J; bases not matched to a gene: 7. The CDR3 totals 14 residues. Per germline, CDR1 SGHNT and CDR2 YENEEA. In DNA, the CDR3 is TGTGCCAGCAGCTTACAGGGGGCGTTTCGGGAGCAGTACTTC. It encodes CASSLQGAFREQYF.

The rearrangement joins TRBV11-2 to TRBJ2-1; tentatively, D is TRBD1 (5 bases). V was trimmed by 2 bases and J by 6 bases, leaving 14 bases between them. CDR3 length equals 15 residues. Germline lookup yields CDR1 SGHAT and CDR2 FQNNGV. CDR3 loop: CASSLSQGRFNEQFF. For the CDR3, the DNA is TGTGCCAGCAGCTTAAGTCAGGGTAGGTTCAATGAGCAGTTCTTC.

The chain recombines TRBV5-1 with TRBJ2-5, with TRBD2 matching over 11 bases. CDR1 is SGHRS and CDR2 is YFSETQ in the germline V gene. The CDR3 covers 16 residues. The trim removed 0 bases at V and 0 bases at J, leaving 1 base unmatched. CDR3 protein: CASSLGTSGYQETQYF. CDR3 nucleotides: TGCGCCAGCAGCTTGGGGACTAGCGGGTACCAAGAGACCCAGTACTTC.

The V gene is TRBV18, the J gene TRBJ2-1, with unresolved D. The germline V gene has CDR1 KGHSH and CDR2 LQKENI. V was shortened by 0 bases and J by 8 bases, with 8 bases between the two germline ends. The length of the CDR3 is 13 residues. The CDR3 bases are TGTGCCAGCTCACCACCCAATGGGCATGAGCAGTTCTTC. It codes for CASSPPNGHEQFF.

The rearrangement uses TRBV2 and TRBJ1-2; 9 nucleotides agree with TRBD1. The CDR3 spans 15 residues. V gave up 6 bases and J gave up 2 bases; unmatched junction bases: 7. CDR1 is SNHLY, CDR2 FYNNEI, per germline. CDR3 in DNA: TGTGCCAGCAGGGACAGGGGTGCCCGAAACTATGGCTACACCTTC. Translation gives CASRDRGARNYGYTF.

The V and J genes are TRBV19 and TRBJ1-5, with 8 bases fitting TRBD1. This CDR3 region has 14 residues. Trimming at V came to 7 bases and at J to 1 base, leaving 3 bases not matched to a gene. Germline assignment: CDR1 LNHDA and CDR2 SQIVND (reference sequence). The CDR3 region is CASIQGESNQPQHF. Written as DNA, the CDR3 is TGTGCCAGTATACAGGGGGAAAGCAATCAGCCCCAGCATTTT.

V usage is TRBV6-1 and J usage is TRBJ2-3; D is uncertain. This CDR3 is 15 amino acids long. Trimming left V 2 bases short and J 3 bases short, with 12 bases between. Germline assignment: CDR1 MNHNS and CDR2 SASEGT. This CDR3 is CASSESQVGTDTQYF. The DNA of the CDR3 is TGTGCCAGCAGTGAATCCCAGGTTGGGACAGATACGCAGTATTTT.

The chain employs TRBV19 and TRBJ2-2; TRBD1 might be the D (5 bases). Germline V gene sequence: CDR1 LNHDA, CDR2 SQIVND (reference sequence). The CDR3 is 15 residues long. The V gene lost 4 bases and the J gene lost 0 bases, with 9 bases spanning the gap. The CDR3 nucleotides are TGTGCCAGTAGTAGGGGCTTAACGAACACCGGGGAGCTGTTTTTT. It codes for CASSRGLTNTGELFF.

Only a few counts were recorded for this clone. The chain combines TRBV5-1 with TRBJ2-2; the D is unclear. The CDR3 totals 15 residues. Trimming stripped 0 bases from V and 2 bases from J, with 8 bases between. Looked up from germline, CDR1 is SGHRS and CDR2 is YFSETQ. The CDR3 nucleotides are TGCGCCAGCAGCTTGGGTGCGGTTAACACCGGGGAGCTGTTTTTT. This sequence encodes CASSLGAVNTGELFF.

As DNA, the CDR3 is TGTGCCACCAGCAGAGATCTAGCGGGAGGTGAGCAGTACTTC. Translated: CATSRDLAGGEQYF. V is TRBV15 and J is TRBJ2-7; TRBD2 matches 11 bases. The CDR3 is 14 amino acids. Per germline, CDR1 LNHNV and CDR2 YYDKDF (reference sequence). The J segment lost 7 bases and the V segment lost 0 bases, leaving 2 bases of the junction unmatched.

The count of this clone is one. The chain combines TRBV5-1 with TRBJ1-1; a weak D match, TRBD1 (5 bases). CDR3 length equals 15 residues. V gave up 0 bases and J gave up 2 bases, with 11 bases separating them. Germline-derived CDR1 and CDR2 are SGHRS and YFSETQ. Here the CDR3 reads CASSLGDGLNTEAFF. For the CDR3, the DNA is TGCGCCAGCAGCTTGGGGGACGGACTAAACACTGAAGCTTTCTTT. Full variable domain (rest looked up from reference TRBV5-1 and TRBJ1-1): KAGVTQTPRYLIKTRGQQVTLSCSPISGHRSVSWYQQTPGQGLQFLFEYFSETQRNKGNFPGRFSGRQFSNSRSEMNVSTLELGDSALYLCASSLGDGLNTEAFFGQGTRLTVV.

The chain recombines TRBV27 with TRBJ2-1, with a tentative D call TRBD2 (6 bases). Germline V gene data show CDR1 as MNHEY and CDR2 as SMNVEV (reference sequence). The CDR3 spans 13 residues. The V end lost 6 bases, the J end lost 3 bases, and 9 bases lay between the germline ends. CDR3 sequence: CASRRDFYNEQFF. DNA for the CDR3: TGTGCCAGCAGACGGGACTTCTACAATGAGCAGTTCTTC.

This clone was counted a single time. This chain connects TRBV27 to TRBJ2-1; 9 nucleotides line up with TRBD2. With 2 bases clipped from V and 4 bases from J, the junction kept 6 bases outside the gene matches. The CDR3 is 16 residues long. The V gene's germline CDR1 is MNHEY and CDR2 SMNVEV (reference sequence). This chain's CDR3 is CASSLTSGSFYNEQFF. The CDR3, as DNA: TGTGCCAGCAGTTTAACTAGCGGGTCCTTTTACAATGAGCAGTTCTTC.

The chain joins TRBV4-2 to TRBJ2-7, with 7 bases matching TRBD1. CDR1 is LGHNA and CDR2 is YNFKEQ in the germline V gene. V lost 5 bases and J lost 4; bases outside the gene matches: 11. The CDR3 loop spans 15 amino acids. CDR3 in amino acids: CASSSQGVSGYEQYF. The CDR3 DNA sequence: TGTGCCAGCAGCTCGCAGGGGGTTAGTGGGTACGAGCAGTACTTC.

The CDR3 nucleotides are TGTGCCAGTACCCTCTCCAGGGAGAACACCGGGGAGCTGTTTTTT. The encoded protein is CASTLSRENTGELFF. The chain recombines TRBV19 with TRBJ2-2, with D possibly being TRBD1 (5 bases). This CDR3 is built from 15 residues. In germline, CDR1 is LNHDA, CDR2 SQIVND (reference sequence). V was clipped by 7 bases and J by 1 base, with 13 bases between them.